This TCR beta chain was identified during a study of shared clonotypes between healthy human individuals. Findings of the study overall: Blood alone was sampled, and tissue repertoires likely differ.

Notes on this clone: Its specificity is unknown.

This CDR3 comprises 14 residues. Germline lookup yields CDR1 SGHRS and CDR2 YFSETQ. Trimming removed 4 bases at V and 2 bases at J, with 10 bases between. Sequencing was performed with immunoSEQ multiplex PCR; in TCRdb, only in-frame clones are kept and a portion is missing. The profile shows roughly 700,000 clones, around 74% of them singletons. The study enrolled healthy HIV-negative adults without recent acute infections or vaccinations as donors. The sample consisted of memory CD4+ T cells sorted from blood. Subset described: CD45RA-negative fraction. This receptor was taken from a woman aged 25 to 39 in good health. The chain employs TRBV5-1 and TRBJ1-3, with a tentative D call TRBD1 (5 bases). CDR3 in DNA: TGCGCCAGCAGCAAAGGGGAACCTGGAAACACCATATATTTT. This encodes CASSKGEPGNTIYF.